Listed here are 14 T cell receptor beta chains from one sample, sequenced in a study of ipilimumab plus nivolumab after autologous stem cell transplantation. Some clones are missing from TCRdb's copy, which holds only in-frame ones; the method was immunoSEQ multiplex PCR. This table has approximately 40,000 clones, almost 95% appearing once. The specimen comprised PBMCs, sampled in a trial of ipilimumab plus nivolumab as post-transplant consolidation. These receptors all stem from a male donor with multiple myeloma.

This chain uses TRBV7-9 with TRBJ1-3; D is ambiguous. The germline V gene has CDR1 SEHNR and CDR2 FQNEAQ (reference sequence). The V end lost 5 bases, the J end lost 0 bases, and 14 bases lay between the germline ends. This CDR3 spans 16 amino acids. DNA of the CDR3: TGTGCCAGCAGCCCGATCCCAGGAGGCTCTGGAAACACCATATATTTT. Protein: CASSPIPGGSGNTIYF.

The chain combines TRBV6-1 with TRBJ1-1, with D maybe TRBD1 (5 bases). The CDR3 sequence is 13 residues long. The V end was cut by 5 bases, the J end by 2 bases, with 9 bases between. The germline gives CDR1 MNHNS, CDR2 SASEGT. The CDR3: CASSWTQNTEAFF. DNA of the CDR3: TGTGCCAGCAGTTGGACACAAAACACTGAAGCTTTCTTT.

This chain links TRBV29-1 with TRBJ2-5; tentative D call: TRBD2 (5 bases). The CDR3 is 14 residues long. CDR1 SQVTM and CDR2 ANQGSEA come from the germline V gene. The V end was cut by 7 bases, the J end by 9 bases, with 24 bases between. The CDR3 region has the DNA TGCAGCGCCCAAAACGGAGCGGCCGTCGGGGCCCAGTACTTC. Its translation: CSAQNGAAVGAQYF.

V is TRBV7-2 and J is TRBJ1-6; 8 bases are shared with TRBD1. Germline-derived CDR1 and CDR2 are SGHTA and FQGNSA. Unmatched junction bases numbered 9, after V lost 4 bases and J lost 10 bases. CDR3 length: 15 amino acids. In DNA, the CDR3 is TGTGCCAGCAGCTACGACCGGGACAGGTACTCACCCCTCCACTTT. Amino acids: CASSYDRDRYSPLHF.

This rearrangement joins TRBV4-1 to TRBJ2-2, with a weak D call TRBD2 (6 bases). Trimming stripped 3 bases from V and 7 bases from J, with 15 bases between. Germline V gives CDR1 MGHRA, CDR2 YSYEKL. CDR3 length: 15 residues. CDR3: CASSQGYGGGGELFF. The CDR3 bases are TGCGCCAGCAGCCAGGGGTACGGGGGAGGCGGGGAGCTGTTTTTT.

In its sample, this clone was seen a few times. The germline gene is not matched at one end of the junction; a read error may be the cause. V is TRBV7-2 and J is TRBJ2-7; 12 nucleotides align to TRBD2. This CDR3 spans 13 amino acids. The germline gives CDR1 SGHTA, CDR2 FQGNSA. The chain's CDR3 is CASSLAGGYEQYF. CDR3 nucleotide sequence: TGTGCCAGCAGCCTAGCGGGGGGGTACGAGCAGTACTTC.

The rearrangement uses TRBV19 and TRBJ2-2, with unresolved D. Trimming shortened V by 5 bases and J by 3 bases, and 10 bases separated the two germline ends. This CDR3 region has 14 residues. CDR1 LNHDA and CDR2 SQIVND come from the germline V gene (reference sequence). CDR3 sequence reads: CASSLGFDTGELFF. The CDR3 nucleotides read TGTGCCAGTAGTCTCGGTTTCGACACCGGGGAGCTGTTTTTT.

This clone has only a few counts. The J gene is TRBJ1-1, the V gene TRBV2; 7 bases map to TRBD1. Germline V CDR1 and CDR2: SNHLY, FYNNEI. The CDR3 loop spans 14 amino acids. V lost 5 bases to trimming and J lost 4 bases; unmatched junction nucleotides: 7. CDR3 loop: CASSREGARTEAFF. DNA of the CDR3: TGTGCCAGCAGTAGGGAGGGGGCGCGCACTGAAGCTTTCTTT.

This clone was found a few times. The chain combines TRBV7-3 with TRBJ2-2, with TRBD1 matching over 8 bases. In germline, CDR1 is SGHTA, CDR2 FQGTGA. J gave up 6 bases and V 6 bases, and 0 bases lay outside the gene matches. The CDR3 totals 12 residues. The DNA of the CDR3 is TGTGCCAGCAGGGACAGGGCCGGGGAGCTGTTTTTT. It yields the protein CASRDRAGELFF.

The genes are TRBV7-2 and TRBJ1-2; D call uncertain. Trimming cost V 1 base and J 5 bases, with 14 bases left between them. The CDR3 is 15 residues long. Germline V gene data show CDR1 as SGHTA and CDR2 as FQGNSA. The CDR3 sequence: CASSLGFDGLYGYTF. The DNA for the CDR3 is TGTGCCAGCAGCTTAGGTTTTGACGGCTTATATGGCTACACCTTC.

The chain joins TRBV6-1 to TRBJ2-6; weak D call: TRBD1 (5 bases). This CDR3 spans 16 amino acids. V was cut by 1 base and J by 0 bases, with 7 bases left in between. CDR1 and CDR2 (germline): MNHNS, SASEGT. The CDR3 DNA reads TGTGCCAGCAGTGAAGGGCAGGGCTCTGGGGCCAACGTCCTGACTTTC. It yields the protein CASSEGQGSGANVLTF.

The chain employs TRBV18 and TRBJ1-3; no reliable D call. V was shortened by 0 bases and J by 0 bases, with 6 bases between the two germline ends. There are 15 residues in the CDR3. Germline V gene sequence: CDR1 KGHSH, CDR2 LQKENI. CDR3 protein: CASSPPGSSGNTIYF. DNA for the CDR3: TGTGCCAGCTCACCACCAGGGTCCTCTGGAAACACCATATATTTT.

The chain recombines TRBV5-6 with TRBJ1-2; D might be TRBD1 (6 bases). This CDR3 is built from 15 residues. The ends were cut back, 4 bases at V and 3 bases at J, with 16 bases in the middle. Germline V gene lookup returns CDR1 SGHDT and CDR2 YYEEEE. CDR3 in amino acids: CASSDYRAPHYGYTF. The CDR3 bases are TGTGCCAGCAGCGACTACAGGGCTCCCCACTATGGCTACACCTTC.

The chain combines TRBV6-5 with TRBJ1-2; 10 bases agree with TRBD1. CDR1 is MNHEY and CDR2 is SVGAGI in the germline V gene. The ends lost 6 bases at V and 6 bases at J; junction bases unmatched: 4. There are 13 residues in the CDR3. Written as DNA, the CDR3 is TGTGCCAGCAGGCGACAGGGGGCCAATGGCTACACCTTC. The encoded protein is CASRRQGANGYTF.